A single T cell receptor (beta chain) is shown here with its context. The antigen is unknown. The record originates from a study of Graves' ophthalmopathy and Graves' hyperthyroidism. Amplified material comprised TCR beta CDR3 regions derived from RNA transcripts. Following a first-round RT-PCR that used HTBI primers, a second-round multiplex PCR was carried out. TCRdb recomputed calls from the multiplex PCR reads with MiXCR, one row per CDR3 protein. The table includes 500,000 to 600,000 distinct CDR3 sequences, 35% to 45% detected once. This CDR3 has 14 amino acids. Germline V gene lookup returns CDR1 MDHEN and CDR2 SYDVKM. V dropped 4 bases and J dropped 5 bases, with 14 bases sitting between them. Enrolled hyperthyroidism patients had a new diagnosis, a duration under 2 months, and an age of 18 to 65. Pregnancy or lactation, uncontrolled infections and other autoimmune diseases were grounds for excluding patients. It was on clinical symptoms, serum thyroxine, TRAb, thyroid ultrasound and orbital computed tomography that diagnosis relied.

Overall study results and limits: Separation of ophthalmopathy from stable hyperthyroidism was achieved by a 13-signature model, at approximately 90% sensitivity and approximately 84% specificity.

The TCR was taken from an adult man with Graves' hyperthyroidism. The specimen sequenced was peripheral blood or thyroid tissue (not recorded which). This sequence joins TRBV28 and TRBJ1-2; D might be TRBD1 (5 bases). The CDR3 DNA follows: TGTGCCAGCAGTTCTCAACCAGGGAATTATGGCTACACCTTC. It codes for CASSSQPGNYGYTF.